The entry below gives a single TCR beta chain sequence along with its context. No antigen is known for it. The study ran its PCR with 60 Vbeta and 13 Jbeta primers. Sequenced by immunoSEQ multiplex PCR; TCRdb stores in-frame clones only, minus some. This sample carries about 170,000 clones, approximately 83% of them seen once, and the ten largest clones take around 1.3%. This sample is part of a study of cytomegalovirus exposure and HLA in healthy donors. Study-wide results and limits: In a later analysis, an Asian-associated ancestry cluster reportedly showed fewer N-insertions than the roughly 730-donor mean. Rare TCR sequences predominated, though certain public TCRs were found in many donors. A cluster of highly shared sequence variants was likely a sequencing artifact. Analyzed later, association rates of TCRs varied across HLA loci, with DRB1 most and HLA-C fewest.

V was clipped by 2 bases and J by 5 bases, with 6 bases between them. Looked up from germline, CDR1 is SGHTA and CDR2 is FQGTGA. This CDR3 region has 13 residues. What was sequenced was PBMCs. The sequence was obtained from a boy aged 2-15 years in good health and CMV-seronegative. The chain combines TRBV7-3 with TRBJ2-2; unclear D gene. The CDR3 DNA reads as TGTGCCAGCAGCTTAGGCGGAACCGGGGAGCTGTTTTTT. Amino acid sequence: CASSLGGTGELFF.